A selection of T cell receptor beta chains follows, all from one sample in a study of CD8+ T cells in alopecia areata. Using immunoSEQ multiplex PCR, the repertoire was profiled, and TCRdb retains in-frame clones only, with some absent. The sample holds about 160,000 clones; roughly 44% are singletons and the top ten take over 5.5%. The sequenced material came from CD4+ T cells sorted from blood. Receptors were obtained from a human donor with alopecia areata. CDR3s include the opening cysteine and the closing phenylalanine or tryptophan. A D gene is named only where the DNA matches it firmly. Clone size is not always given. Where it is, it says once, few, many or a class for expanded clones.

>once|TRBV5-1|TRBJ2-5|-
TGCGCCAGCAGCTTGGAGGCGGCCCGCGAGACCCAGTACTTC
CASSLEAARETQYF
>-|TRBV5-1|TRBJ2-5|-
TGCGCCAGCAGCTTTGGGAAAGAGACCCAGTACTTC
CASSFGKETQYF
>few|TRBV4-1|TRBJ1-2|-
TGCGCCAGCAGCCAGGACGGTAACTATGGCTACACCTTC
CASSQDGNYGYTF
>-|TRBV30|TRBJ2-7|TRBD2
TGTGCCTGGAGTGTATATCCCTTGGCGGGAGGAACCTACGAGCAGTACTTC
CAWSVYPLAGGTYEQYF
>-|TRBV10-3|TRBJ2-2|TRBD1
TGTGCCACGACAGGGGGCCTGCCCGGGGAGCTGTTTTTT
CATTGGLPGELFF
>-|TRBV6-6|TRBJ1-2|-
TGTGCCAGCAGTCCCCGGAACTATGGCTACACCTTC
CASSPRNYGYTF
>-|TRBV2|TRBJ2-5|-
TGTGCCAGCAGTTTCTCGGGACCGTACTTC
CASSFSGPYF
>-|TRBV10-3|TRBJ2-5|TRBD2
TGTGCCATCAGTGGGGGATTGACTAGCGGGCAAGAGACCCAGTACTTC
CAISGGLTSGQETQYF
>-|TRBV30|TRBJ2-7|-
TGTGCCTGGAGTTTCAGGTTCTACGAGCAGTACTTC
CAWSFRFYEQYF
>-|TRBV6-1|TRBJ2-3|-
TGTGCCAGCGACAGAGTAAATCGAGATACGCAGTATTTT
CASDRVNRDTQYF
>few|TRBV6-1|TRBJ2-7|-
TGTGCCAGCAGTGATGGTCTACAGGGATACCAGCAGTACTTC
CASSDGLQGYQQYF
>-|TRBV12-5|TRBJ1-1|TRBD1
TGTGCTAGCAGACAGGGTGATGAAGCTTTCTTT
CASRQGDEAFF
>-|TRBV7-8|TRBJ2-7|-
TGTGCCAGCAGCCCGTACCATGAGCAGTACTTC
CASSPYHEQYF
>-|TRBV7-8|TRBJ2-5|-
TGTGCCAGCAGCCGACGAGGAGAGACCCAGTACTTC
CASSRRGETQYF
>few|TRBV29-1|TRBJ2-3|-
TGCAGCGCCCAAAGGGGACGGGTGGCGACAGATACGCAGTATTTT
CSAQRGRVATDTQYF
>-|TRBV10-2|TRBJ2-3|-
TGCGCCAGCAGTGAGTGGCTAGCTAGCACAGATACGCAGTATTTT
CASSEWLASTDTQYF
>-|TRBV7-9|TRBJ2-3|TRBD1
TGTGCCAGCAGCTTAGACACCGGGACAGCAACGCAGTATTTT
CASSLDTGTATQYF
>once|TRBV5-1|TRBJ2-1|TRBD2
TGCGCCAGCAGAAATGTAGCGGGAGGGCCACCCAATGAGCAGTTCTTC
CASRNVAGGPPNEQFF
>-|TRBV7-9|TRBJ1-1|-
TGTGCCAGCAGCTCGACCGAAGCTTTCTTT
CASSSTEAFF
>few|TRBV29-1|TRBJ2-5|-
TGCAGCGTTGATTTGGGCAGCCAAGAGACCCAGTACTTC
CSVDLGSQETQYF
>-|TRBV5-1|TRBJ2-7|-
TGCGCCAGCAGCTTGCAGGGAACCCCCTACGAGCAGTACTTC
CASSLQGTPYEQYF
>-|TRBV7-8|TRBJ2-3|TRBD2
TGTGCCAGCAGCCCCCGCCCTAGCGGGAGGGTCCAGGATACGCAGTATTTT
CASSPRPSGRVQDTQYF
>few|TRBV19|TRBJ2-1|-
TGTGCCAGCAAACTTGAGCCGGGCACCTACAATGAGCAGTTCTTC
CASKLEPGTYNEQFF
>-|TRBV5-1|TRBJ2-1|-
TGCGCCAGCAGTGATTTAGAGGGCTTTAGTCTCTTC
CASSDLEGFSLF
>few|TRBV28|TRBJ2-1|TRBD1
TGTGCCAGCAGTTTAGTGGGGACAGGGAGCTACAATGAGCAGTTCTTC
CASSLVGTGSYNEQFF
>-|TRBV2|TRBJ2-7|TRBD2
TGTGCCAGCAGCCGGGAGGCAATAGCGGTAGAGCAGTACTTC
CASSREAIAVEQYF
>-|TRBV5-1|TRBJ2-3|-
TGCGCCAGCAGCTTGGCCGCGGATACAGATACGCAGTATTTT
CASSLAADTDTQYF
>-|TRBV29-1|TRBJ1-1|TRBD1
TGCAGCGCCCGGGGGACAGGGGTTAACACTGAAGCTTTCTTT
CSARGTGVNTEAFF
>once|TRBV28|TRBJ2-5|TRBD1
TGTGCCAGCAGCTCCGGGACAGGCACCGTCGGGGAGACCCAGTACTTC
CASSSGTGTVGETQYF
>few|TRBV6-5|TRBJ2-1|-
TGTGCCAGCAGTCTTCACAATGAGCAGTTCTTC
CASSLHNEQFF
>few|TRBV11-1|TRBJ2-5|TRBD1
TGTGCCAGCAGCCCCCCCCCGGGACAGGGGACGGGGGAGACCCAGTACTTC
CASSPPPGQGTGETQYF
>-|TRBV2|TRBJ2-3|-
TGTGCCAGCAGTGTTTACCCGACAGCATCTAGCACAGATACGCAGTATTTT
CASSVYPTASSTDTQYF
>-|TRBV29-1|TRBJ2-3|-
TGCAGCGTTGAAGCCCACGTGTCCGGGCCGCAGTATTTT
CSVEAHVSGPQYF
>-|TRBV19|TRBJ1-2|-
TGTGCCAGTGGCGAGTATGGCTACACCTTC
CASGEYGYTF
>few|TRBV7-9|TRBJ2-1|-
TGTGCCAGCAGCGGTTTCTACAATGAGCAGTTCTTC
CASSGFYNEQFF
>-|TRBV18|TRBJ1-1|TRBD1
TGTGCCAGCTCACCACAGGGGGCCTTGAACACTGAAGCTTTCTTT
CASSPQGALNTEAFF
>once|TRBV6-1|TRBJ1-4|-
TGTGCCAGCAAAGACGGCGGGGCGACTAATGAAAAACTGTTTTTT
CASKDGGATNEKLFF
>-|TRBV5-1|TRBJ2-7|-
TGCGCCAGCAGCTTGACTGAAGGCTACGAGCAGTACTTC
CASSLTEGYEQYF
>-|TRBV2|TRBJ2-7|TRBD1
TGTGCCAGCAGTGACGGGACAGGGGTGGGCGAGCAGTACTTC
CASSDGTGVGEQYF
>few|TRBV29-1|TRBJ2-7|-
TGCAGCGTGGGAGGGGGGTTCGGCGAGCAGTACTTC
CSVGGGFGEQYF
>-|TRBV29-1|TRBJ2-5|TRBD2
TGCAGCGTTGGGGCGGGAGTCCAAGAGACCCAGTACTTC
CSVGAGVQETQYF
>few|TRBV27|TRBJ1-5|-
TGTGCCAGCAGTTTTTCCTGGGGGGGCAATCAGCCCCAGCATTTT
CASSFSWGGNQPQHF
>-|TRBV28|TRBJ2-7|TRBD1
TGTGCCAGCAGTCCCGCCGGGACAGGGTCCTACGAGCAGTACTTC
CASSPAGTGSYEQYF
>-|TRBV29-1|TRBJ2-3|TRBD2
TGCAGCGTTGGCCTAGCGGGAGGGGGCACAGATACGCAGTATTTT
CSVGLAGGGTDTQYF
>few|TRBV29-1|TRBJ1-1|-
TGCAGCGTAGGGGACACCACTGAAGCTTTCTTT
CSVGDTTEAFF
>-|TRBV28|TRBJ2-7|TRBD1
TGTGCCAGCAGTTATACCTTTGTACAGGGGGCGTACGAGCAGTACTTC
CASSYTFVQGAYEQYF
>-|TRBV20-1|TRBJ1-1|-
TGCAGTGCTGCGACTGCAACTGAAGCTTTCTTT
CSAATATEAFF
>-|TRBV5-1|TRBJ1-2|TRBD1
TGCGCCAGCAGCATGGAGACAGGGGAATTTGGGCTCTATGGCTACACCTTC
CASSMETGEFGLYGYTF
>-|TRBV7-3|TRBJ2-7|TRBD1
TGTGCCAGCAGCCAGACAGGGGGGAGCTCCTACGAGCAGTACTTC
CASSQTGGSSYEQYF
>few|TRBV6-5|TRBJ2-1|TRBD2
TGTGCCAGCAGTTACTCGCCTAGCGGGGGAAATGAGCAGTTCTTC
CASSYSPSGGNEQFF
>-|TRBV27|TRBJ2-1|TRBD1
TGTGCCAGCAGTAAGGGACAGGGGTCCGATGAGCAGTTCTTC
CASSKGQGSDEQFF